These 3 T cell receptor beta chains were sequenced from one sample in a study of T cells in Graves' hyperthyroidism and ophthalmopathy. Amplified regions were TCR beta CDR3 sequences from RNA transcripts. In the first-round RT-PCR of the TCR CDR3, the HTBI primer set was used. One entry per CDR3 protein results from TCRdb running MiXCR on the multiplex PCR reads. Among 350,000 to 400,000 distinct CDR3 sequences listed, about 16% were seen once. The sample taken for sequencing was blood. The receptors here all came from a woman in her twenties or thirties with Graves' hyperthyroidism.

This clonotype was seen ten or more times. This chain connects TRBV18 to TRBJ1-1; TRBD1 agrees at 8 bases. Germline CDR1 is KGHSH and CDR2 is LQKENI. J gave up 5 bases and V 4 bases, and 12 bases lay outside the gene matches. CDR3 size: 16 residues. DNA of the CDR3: TGTGCCAGCTCACTCTCCAAACAGGGGGGGGGTACTGAAGCTTTCTTT. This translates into CASSLSKQGGGTEAFF.

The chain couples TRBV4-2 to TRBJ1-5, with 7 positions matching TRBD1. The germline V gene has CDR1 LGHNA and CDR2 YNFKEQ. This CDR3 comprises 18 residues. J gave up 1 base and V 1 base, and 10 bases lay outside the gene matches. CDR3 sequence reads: CASSQARGAGGSNQPQHF. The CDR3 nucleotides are TGTGCCAGCAGCCAAGCCCGGGGGGCAGGGGGGAGCAATCAGCCCCAGCATTTT.

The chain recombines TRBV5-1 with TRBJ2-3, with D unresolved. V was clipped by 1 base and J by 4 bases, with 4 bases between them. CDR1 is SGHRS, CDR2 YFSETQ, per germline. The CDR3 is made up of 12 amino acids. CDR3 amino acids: CASSLWSDTQYF. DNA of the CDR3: TGCGCCAGCAGCTTGTGGTCAGATACGCAGTATTTT.